These 10 T cell receptor beta chains came from one sample sequenced in a study of blood T cell repertoires in COVID-19. Data came from immunoSEQ multiplex PCR; TCRdb stores just in-frame clones and leaves some out. The sample lists about 90,000 clones, approximately 88% seen once, with roughly 30% in the top ten. Sequenced material: peripheral blood. All receptors derive from a woman of 80 years or more with active or convalescent COVID-19.

This clone was recorded many times. The rearrangement joins TRBV29-1 to TRBJ2-7; a weak D match, TRBD1 (6 bases). Trimming removed 3 bases at V and 1 base at J, with 16 bases between. CDR1 and CDR2 (germline): SQVTM, ANQGSEA. The CDR3 runs to 15 residues. The CDR3 nucleotides read TGCAGCGTTGATAACGGACAGCCATCTTCCTACGAGCAGTACTTC. Amino acids: CSVDNGQPSSYEQYF.

This chain connects TRBV10-3 to TRBJ2-1, with 9 positions matching TRBD2. This CDR3 has 17 residues. The ends lost 3 bases at V and 3 bases at J; junction bases unmatched: 9. Germline values: CDR1 ENHRY, CDR2 SYGVKD. CDR3 sequence (DNA): TGTGCCATCAGTGACCGGGCTAGCGGGACCCACTACAATGAGCAGTTCTTC. This sequence encodes CAISDRASGTHYNEQFF.

The chain has TRBV5-1 and TRBJ2-7; 7 bases map to TRBD2. The CDR3 is 14 residues long. With V trimmed by 6 bases and J by 6 bases, 12 bases remained unmatched. Germline V lookup: CDR1 SGHRS, CDR2 YFSETQ. In nucleotides, the CDR3 is TGCGCCAGCACCTATGGAGCGGGGAAGGGCGAGCAGTACTTC. Protein: CASTYGAGKGEQYF.

The chain uses TRBV5-1 and TRBJ2-4; 10 bases map to TRBD1. The V and J ends lost 0 bases and 0 bases, in that order; junction bases with no gene match: 9. The germline gives CDR1 SGHRS, CDR2 YFSETQ. The CDR3 is 19 amino acids. DNA of the CDR3: TGCGCCAGCAGCTTGGACGGGACAGGGGTTATTTTAGCCAAAAACATTCAGTACTTC. As protein: CASSLDGTGVILAKNIQYF.

The CDR3 DNA reads as TGTGCCAGCCGGAGGGGTCGGGACAATGAGCAGTTCTTC. As protein: CASRRGRDNEQFF. The chain is built from TRBV6-5 and TRBJ2-1; D perhaps matches TRBD2 (6 bases). Germline loops: CDR1 MNHEY, CDR2 SVGAGI. The CDR3 covers 13 residues. V was cut by 8 bases and J by 5 bases, with 13 bases left in between.

The CDR3 loop is CASSIEFYGANVLTF. The CDR3 nucleotides read TGTGCCAGTAGTATAGAATTCTACGGGGCCAACGTCCTGACTTTC. The chain is built from TRBV19 and TRBJ2-6, with D uncertain. The germline CDR1 and CDR2 sequences are LNHDA and SQIVND (reference sequence). The ends were cut back, 0 bases at V and 4 bases at J, with 7 bases in the middle. The CDR3 covers 15 residues.

The chain is built from TRBV27 and TRBJ2-5; 8 bases are a match to TRBD2. The germline CDR1 and CDR2 sequences are MNHEY and SMNVEV (reference sequence). With V trimmed by 6 bases and J by 2 bases, 11 bases remained unmatched. The CDR3 consists of 16 residues. Written as DNA, the CDR3 is TGTGCCAGCAGACCAACACTAGCGGCCCTACAAGAGACCCAGTACTTC. Protein: CASRPTLAALQETQYF.

The chain combines TRBV7-2 with TRBJ2-3, with 13 bases fitting TRBD2. Trimming at V came to 5 bases and at J to 2 bases, leaving 10 bases not matched to a gene. The CDR3 sequence is 18 residues long. Looked up from germline, CDR1 is SGHTA and CDR2 is FQGNSA. In DNA, the CDR3 is TGTGCCAGCAGCCCCGGGACTAGCGGGGACCGGATCACAGATACGCAGTATTTT. Its translation: CASSPGTSGDRITDTQYF.

CDR3 in DNA: TGTGCCAGCAGTCCGGGGGAGCAGGGTCAAAAACTGTTTTTT. Its protein product is CASSPGEQGQKLFF. This rearrangement joins TRBV6-2 or TRBV6-3 to TRBJ1-4; weak D call: TRBD1 (5 bases). Germline V gives CDR1 MNHEY, CDR2 SVGEGT. Deletions cut 5 bases from V and 9 bases from J, with 16 bases between. The CDR3 is 14 amino acids.

The rearrangement links TRBV4-2 to TRBJ2-7; D is undetermined. The CDR3 runs to 15 residues. The germline V gene has CDR1 LGHNA and CDR2 YNFKEQ. Deletions cut 1 base from V and 0 bases from J, with 10 bases between. The CDR3 DNA is TGTGCCAGCAGCCAAGGGCTGGCCCACTCCTACGAGCAGTACTTC. Its protein is CASSQGLAHSYEQYF.